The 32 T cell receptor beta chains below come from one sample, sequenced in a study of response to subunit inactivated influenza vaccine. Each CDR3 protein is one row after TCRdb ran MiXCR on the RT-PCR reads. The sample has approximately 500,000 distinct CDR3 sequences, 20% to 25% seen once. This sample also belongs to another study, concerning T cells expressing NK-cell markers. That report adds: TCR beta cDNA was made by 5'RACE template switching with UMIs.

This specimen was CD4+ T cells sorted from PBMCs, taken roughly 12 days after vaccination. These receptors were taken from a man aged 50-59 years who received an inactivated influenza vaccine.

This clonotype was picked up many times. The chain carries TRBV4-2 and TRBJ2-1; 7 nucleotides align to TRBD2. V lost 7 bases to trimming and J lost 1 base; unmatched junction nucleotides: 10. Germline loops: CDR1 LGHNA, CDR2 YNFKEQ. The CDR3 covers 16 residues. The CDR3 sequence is CASKGGGSGSYNEQFF. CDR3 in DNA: TGTGCCAGCAAGGGAGGCGGGAGTGGTTCCTACAATGAGCAGTTCTTC.

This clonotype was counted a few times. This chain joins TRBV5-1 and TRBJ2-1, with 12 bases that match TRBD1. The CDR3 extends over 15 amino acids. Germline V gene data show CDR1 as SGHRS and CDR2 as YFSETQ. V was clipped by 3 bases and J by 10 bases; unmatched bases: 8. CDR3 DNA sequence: TGCGCCAGCAGCTCGACGGGACAGGGGGCGGAGGAGCAGTTCTTC. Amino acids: CASSSTGQGAEEQFF.

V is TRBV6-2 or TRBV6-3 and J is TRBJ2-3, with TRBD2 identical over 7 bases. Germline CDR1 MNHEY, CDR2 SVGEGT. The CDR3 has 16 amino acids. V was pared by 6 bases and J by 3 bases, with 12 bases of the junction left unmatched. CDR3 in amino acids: CASSHRAGFSTDTQYF. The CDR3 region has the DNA TGTGCCAGCAGCCACCGAGCGGGGTTCTCAACAGATACGCAGTATTTT.

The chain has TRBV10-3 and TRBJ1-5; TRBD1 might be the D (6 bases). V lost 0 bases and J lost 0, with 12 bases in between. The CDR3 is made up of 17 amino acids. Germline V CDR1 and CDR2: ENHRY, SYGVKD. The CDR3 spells CAISESGGGGSNQPQHF. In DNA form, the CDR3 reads TGTGCCATCAGTGAGTCGGGGGGCGGAGGTAGCAATCAGCCCCAGCATTTT.

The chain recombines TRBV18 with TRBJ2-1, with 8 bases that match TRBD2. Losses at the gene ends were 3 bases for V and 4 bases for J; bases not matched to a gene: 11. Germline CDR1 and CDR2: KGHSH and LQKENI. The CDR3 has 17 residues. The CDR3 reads CASSPVPAGADYNEQFF. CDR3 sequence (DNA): TGTGCCAGCTCACCGGTCCCAGCGGGAGCGGATTACAATGAGCAGTTCTTC.

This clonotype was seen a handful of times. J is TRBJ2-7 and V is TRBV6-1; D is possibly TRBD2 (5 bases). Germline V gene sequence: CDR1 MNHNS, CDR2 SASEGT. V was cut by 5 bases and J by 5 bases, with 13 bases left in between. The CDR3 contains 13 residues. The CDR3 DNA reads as TGTGCCAGCAGTCTGGACCGGGGAGACGAGCAGTACTTC. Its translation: CASSLDRGDEQYF.

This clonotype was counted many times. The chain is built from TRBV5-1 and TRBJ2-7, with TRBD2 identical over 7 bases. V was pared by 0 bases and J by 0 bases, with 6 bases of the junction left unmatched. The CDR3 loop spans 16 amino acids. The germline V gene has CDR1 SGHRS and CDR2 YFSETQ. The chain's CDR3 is CASSLGASGSSYEQYF. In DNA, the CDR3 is TGCGCCAGCAGCTTGGGAGCTAGCGGAAGCTCCTACGAGCAGTACTTC.

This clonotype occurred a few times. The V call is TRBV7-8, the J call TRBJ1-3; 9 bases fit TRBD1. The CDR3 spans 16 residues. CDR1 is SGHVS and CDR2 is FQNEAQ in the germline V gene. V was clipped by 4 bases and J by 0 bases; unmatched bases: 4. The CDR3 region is CASSSGQGSSGNTIYF. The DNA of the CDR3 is TGTGCCAGCAGCTCAGGACAGGGGTCCTCTGGAAACACCATATATTTT.

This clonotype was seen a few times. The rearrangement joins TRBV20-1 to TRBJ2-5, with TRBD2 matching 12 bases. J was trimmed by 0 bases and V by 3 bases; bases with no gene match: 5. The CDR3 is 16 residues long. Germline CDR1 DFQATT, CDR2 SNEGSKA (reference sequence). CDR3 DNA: TGCAGTGCTAGGAAGCTAGCGGGGGGGTACCAAGAGACCCAGTACTTC. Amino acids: CSARKLAGGYQETQYF.

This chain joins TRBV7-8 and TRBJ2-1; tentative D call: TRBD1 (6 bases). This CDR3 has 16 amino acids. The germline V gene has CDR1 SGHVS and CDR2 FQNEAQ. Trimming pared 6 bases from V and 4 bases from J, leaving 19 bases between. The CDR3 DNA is TGTGCCAGCAGGGCCGGGTGGCAGGGGTTTTACAATGAGCAGTTCTTC. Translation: CASRAGWQGFYNEQFF.

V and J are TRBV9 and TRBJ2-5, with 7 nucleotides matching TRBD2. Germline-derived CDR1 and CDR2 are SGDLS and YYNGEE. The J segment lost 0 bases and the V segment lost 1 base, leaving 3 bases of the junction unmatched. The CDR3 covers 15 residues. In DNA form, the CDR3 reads TGTGCCAGCAGCGTAATGGGGGGGTACCAAGAGACCCAGTACTTC. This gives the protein CASSVMGGYQETQYF. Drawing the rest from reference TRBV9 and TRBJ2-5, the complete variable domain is DSGVTQTPKHLITATGQRVTLRCSPRSGDLSVYWYQQSLDQGLQFLIQYYNGEERAKGNILERFSAQQFPDLHSELNLSSLELGDSALYFCASSVMGGYQETQYFGPGTRLLVL.

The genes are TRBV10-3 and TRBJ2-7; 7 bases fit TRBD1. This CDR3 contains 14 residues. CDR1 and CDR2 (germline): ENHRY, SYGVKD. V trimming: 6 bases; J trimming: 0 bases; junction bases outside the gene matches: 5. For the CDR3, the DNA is TGTGCCATCAGCGGACAGGCAAACTCCTACGAGCAGTACTTC. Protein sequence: CAISGQANSYEQYF.

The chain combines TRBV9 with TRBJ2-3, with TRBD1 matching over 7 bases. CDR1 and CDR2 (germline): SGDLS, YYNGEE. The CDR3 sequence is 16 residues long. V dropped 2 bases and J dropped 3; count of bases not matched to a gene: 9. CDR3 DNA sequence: TGTGCCAGCAGCGTGGACCGGGACAGCCCAACAGATACGCAGTATTTT. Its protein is CASSVDRDSPTDTQYF.

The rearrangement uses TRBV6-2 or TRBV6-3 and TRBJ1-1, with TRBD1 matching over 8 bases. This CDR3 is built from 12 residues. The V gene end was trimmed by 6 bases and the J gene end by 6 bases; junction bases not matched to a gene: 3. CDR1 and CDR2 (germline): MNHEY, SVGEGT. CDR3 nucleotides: TGTGCCAGCAGCGACAGGGGACCTGAAGCTTTCTTT. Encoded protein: CASSDRGPEAFF.

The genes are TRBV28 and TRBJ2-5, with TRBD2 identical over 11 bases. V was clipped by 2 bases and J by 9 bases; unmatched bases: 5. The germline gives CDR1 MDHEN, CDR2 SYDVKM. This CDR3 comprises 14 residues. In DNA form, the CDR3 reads TGTGCCAGCAGTTTAGAATCTAGCGGGAGGCCCCAGTACTTC. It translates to CASSLESSGRPQYF.

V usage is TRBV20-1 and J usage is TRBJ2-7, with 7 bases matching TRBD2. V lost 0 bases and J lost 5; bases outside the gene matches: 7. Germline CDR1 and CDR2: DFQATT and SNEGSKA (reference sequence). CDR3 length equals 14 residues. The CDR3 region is CSARDGAGGDEQYF. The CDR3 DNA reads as TGCAGTGCTAGAGATGGGGCTGGGGGGGACGAGCAGTACTTC.

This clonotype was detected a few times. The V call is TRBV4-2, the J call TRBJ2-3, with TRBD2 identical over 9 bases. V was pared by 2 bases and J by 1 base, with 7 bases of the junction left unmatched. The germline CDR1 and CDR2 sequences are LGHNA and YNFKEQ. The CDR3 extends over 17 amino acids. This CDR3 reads CASSQLGIAGGTDTQYF. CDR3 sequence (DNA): TGTGCCAGCAGCCAACTCGGAATAGCGGGGGGCACAGATACGCAGTATTTT.

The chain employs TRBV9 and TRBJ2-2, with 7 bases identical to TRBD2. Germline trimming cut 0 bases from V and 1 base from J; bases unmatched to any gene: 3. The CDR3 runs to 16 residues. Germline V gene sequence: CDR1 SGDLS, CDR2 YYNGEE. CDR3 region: CASSVAVAGNTGELFF. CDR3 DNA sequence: TGTGCCAGCAGCGTAGCAGTAGCGGGGAACACCGGGGAGCTGTTTTTT.

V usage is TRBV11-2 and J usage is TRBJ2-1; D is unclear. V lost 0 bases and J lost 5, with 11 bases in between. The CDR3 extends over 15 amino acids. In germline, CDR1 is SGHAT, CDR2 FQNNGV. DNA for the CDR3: TGTGCCAGCAGCTTAGATTTTGGAGTAGACAATGAGCAGTTCTTC. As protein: CASSLDFGVDNEQFF.

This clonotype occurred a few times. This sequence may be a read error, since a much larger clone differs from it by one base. CDR3 in amino acids: CASSHNTGELFF. CDR3 sequence (DNA): TGTGCCAGCAGCCATAACACCGGGGAGCTGTTTTTT. The rearrangement uses TRBV3-1 and TRBJ2-2; D gene ambiguous. Germline CDR1 is LGHDT and CDR2 is YNNKEL (reference sequence). CDR3 length: 12 residues. V dropped 3 bases and J dropped 2 bases, with 1 base sitting between them. Full variable domain (rest looked up from reference TRBV3-1 and TRBJ2-2): DTAVSQTPKYLVTQMGNDKSIKCEQNLGHDTMYWYKQDSKKFLKIMFSYNNKELIINETVPNRFSPKSPDKAHLNLHINSLELGDSAVYFCASSHNTGELFFGEGSRLTVL.

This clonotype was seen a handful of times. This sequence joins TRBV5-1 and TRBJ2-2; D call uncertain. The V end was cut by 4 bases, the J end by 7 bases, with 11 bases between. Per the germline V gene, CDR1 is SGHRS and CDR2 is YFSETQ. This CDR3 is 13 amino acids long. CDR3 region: CASSQLRDGELFF. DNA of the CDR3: TGCGCCAGCAGCCAACTCCGAGACGGGGAGCTGTTTTTT.

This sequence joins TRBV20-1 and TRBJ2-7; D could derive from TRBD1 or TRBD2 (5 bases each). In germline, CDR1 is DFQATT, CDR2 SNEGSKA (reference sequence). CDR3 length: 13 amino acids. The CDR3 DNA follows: TGCAGCCCCTCCCCGGGACCCTCCTACGAGCAGTACTTC. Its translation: CSPSPGPSYEQYF.

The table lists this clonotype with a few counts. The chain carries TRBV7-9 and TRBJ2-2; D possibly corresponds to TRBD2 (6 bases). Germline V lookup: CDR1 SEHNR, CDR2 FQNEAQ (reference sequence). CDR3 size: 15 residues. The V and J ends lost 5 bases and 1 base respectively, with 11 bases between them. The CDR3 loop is CASSHTSRNTGELFF. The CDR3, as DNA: TGTGCCAGCAGCCACACTAGCAGGAACACCGGGGAGCTGTTTTTT.

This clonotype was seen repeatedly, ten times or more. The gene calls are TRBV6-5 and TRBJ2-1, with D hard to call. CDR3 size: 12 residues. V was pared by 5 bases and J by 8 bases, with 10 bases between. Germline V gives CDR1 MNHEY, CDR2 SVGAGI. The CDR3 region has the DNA TGTGCCAGCAGTGCGGCCGGCGATGAGCAGTTCTTC. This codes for CASSAAGDEQFF.

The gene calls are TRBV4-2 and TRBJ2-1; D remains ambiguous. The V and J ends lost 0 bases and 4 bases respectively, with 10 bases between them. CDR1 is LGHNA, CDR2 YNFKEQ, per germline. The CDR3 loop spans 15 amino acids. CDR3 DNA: TGTGCCAGCAGCCAAGATAGCCACTCATACAATGAGCAGTTCTTC. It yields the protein CASSQDSHSYNEQFF.

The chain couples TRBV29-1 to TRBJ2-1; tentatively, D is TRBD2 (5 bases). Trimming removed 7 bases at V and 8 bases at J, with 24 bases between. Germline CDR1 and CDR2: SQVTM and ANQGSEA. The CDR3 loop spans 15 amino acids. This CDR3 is CSALGPLGPYDEQFF. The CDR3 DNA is TGCAGCGCCCTTGGCCCACTAGGCCCGTACGATGAGCAGTTCTTC.

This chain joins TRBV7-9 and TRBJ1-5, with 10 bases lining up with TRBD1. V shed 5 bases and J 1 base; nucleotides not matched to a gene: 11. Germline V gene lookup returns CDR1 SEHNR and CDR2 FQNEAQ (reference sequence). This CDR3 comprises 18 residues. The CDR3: CASSPGTGVGGSNQPQHF. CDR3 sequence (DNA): TGTGCCAGCAGCCCCGGGACAGGGGTAGGTGGAAGCAATCAGCCCCAGCATTTT.

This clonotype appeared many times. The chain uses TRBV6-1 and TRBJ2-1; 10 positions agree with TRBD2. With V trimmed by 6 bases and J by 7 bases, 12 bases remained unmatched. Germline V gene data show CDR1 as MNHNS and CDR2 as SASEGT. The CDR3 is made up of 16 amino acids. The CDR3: CASSAQLAGNGNEQFF. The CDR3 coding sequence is TGTGCCAGCAGCGCGCAACTAGCGGGGAATGGGAATGAGCAGTTCTTC.

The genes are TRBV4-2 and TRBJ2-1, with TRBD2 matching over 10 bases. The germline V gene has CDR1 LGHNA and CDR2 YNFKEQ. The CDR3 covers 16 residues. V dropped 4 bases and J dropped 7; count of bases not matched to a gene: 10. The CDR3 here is CASSRRAGGPGNEQFF. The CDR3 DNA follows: TGTGCCAGCAGCCGAAGAGCGGGAGGGCCGGGAAATGAGCAGTTCTTC.

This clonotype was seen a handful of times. The CDR3 DNA sequence: TGTGCCAGCAGCTTAGGGGACAGGGGTTCAGCTTTCTTT. It codes for CASSLGDRGSAFF. V is TRBV7-2 and J is TRBJ1-1; 10 nucleotides agree with TRBD1. Germline assignment: CDR1 SGHTA and CDR2 FQGNSA. The CDR3 has 13 amino acids. J was trimmed by 10 bases and V by 1 base; bases with no gene match: 3.

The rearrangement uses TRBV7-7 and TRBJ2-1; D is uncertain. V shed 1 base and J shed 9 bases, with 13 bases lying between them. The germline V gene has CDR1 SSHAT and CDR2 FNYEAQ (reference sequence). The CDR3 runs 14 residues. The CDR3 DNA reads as TGTGCCAGCAGCTTAGGTCGCACACCGGGTGAGCAGTTCTTC. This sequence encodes CASSLGRTPGEQFF. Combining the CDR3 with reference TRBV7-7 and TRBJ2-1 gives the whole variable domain GAGVSQSPRYKVTKRGQDVTLRCDPISSHATLYWYQQALGQGPEFLTYFNYEAQPDKSGLPSDRFSAERPEGSISTLTIQRTEQRDSAMYRCASSLGRTPGEQFFGPGTRLTVL.

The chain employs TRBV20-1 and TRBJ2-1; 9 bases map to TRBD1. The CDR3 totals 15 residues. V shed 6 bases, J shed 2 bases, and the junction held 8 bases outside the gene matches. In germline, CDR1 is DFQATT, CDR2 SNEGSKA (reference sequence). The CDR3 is CSASETGGAYNEQFF. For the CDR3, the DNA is TGCAGTGCAAGCGAAACAGGGGGCGCCTACAATGAGCAGTTCTTC.